Described below is a single TCR beta chain sequence and its context. Antigen specificity is unknown. This specimen belongs to a study of CD8 T cells in Susac syndrome. Study-wide findings and caveats: The authors acknowledged that the study's TCR sequencing and HLA analysis involved relatively few individuals.

RNA totalling about 0.45 to 1 ug underwent reverse transcription with random hexamers. The CDR3 of TCR beta was amplified by immunoSEQ multiplex PCR across 54 Vbeta and 13 Jbeta. TCRdb fed the immunoSEQ multiplex PCR reads into MiXCR, producing one record per CDR3 protein. The top ten clones hold roughly 0.08% of a sample with about 150,000 distinct CDR3 sequences, just over 90% of them seen once. This CDR3 has 16 residues. CDR1 and CDR2 (germline): DFQATT, SNEGSKA (reference sequence). J lost 2 bases, V lost 6 bases, and 3 bases had no gene match. High-throughput TCR beta sequencing covered peripheral CD8+ and CD4+ T cells. Negative isolation was applied to CD8+ and CD4+ T cells, and FACS enrichment was applied to TEMRA cells.

The clonotype comes from a human donor in good health. V gene TRBV20-1 combines with J gene TRBJ2-6; 14 nucleotides agree with TRBD2. Sequenced sample: CD4+ T cells from PBMCs. The CDR3 region is CSARTSGGPGANVLTF. The CDR3 coding sequence is TGCAGTGCACGGACTAGCGGGGGGCCTGGGGCCAACGTCCTGACTTTC.